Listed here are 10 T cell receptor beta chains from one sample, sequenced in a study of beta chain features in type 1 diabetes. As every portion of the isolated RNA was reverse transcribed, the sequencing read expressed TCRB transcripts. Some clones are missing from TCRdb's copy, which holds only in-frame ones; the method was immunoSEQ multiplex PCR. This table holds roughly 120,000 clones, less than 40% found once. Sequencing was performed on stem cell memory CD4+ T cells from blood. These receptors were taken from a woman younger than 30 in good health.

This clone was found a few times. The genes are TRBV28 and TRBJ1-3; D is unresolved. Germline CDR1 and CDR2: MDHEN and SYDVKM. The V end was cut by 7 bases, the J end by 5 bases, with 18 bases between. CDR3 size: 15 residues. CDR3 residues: CASTPYGGRRNTIYF. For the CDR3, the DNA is TGTGCCAGCACCCCCTATGGTGGGCGACGAAACACCATATATTTT.

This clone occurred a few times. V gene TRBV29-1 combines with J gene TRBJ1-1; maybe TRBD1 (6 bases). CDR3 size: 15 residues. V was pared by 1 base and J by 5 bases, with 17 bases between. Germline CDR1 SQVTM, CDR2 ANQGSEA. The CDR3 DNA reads TGCAGCGTTGAAGTCCGCGGGGGCATAAGGACTGAAGCTTTCTTT. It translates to CSVEVRGGIRTEAFF.

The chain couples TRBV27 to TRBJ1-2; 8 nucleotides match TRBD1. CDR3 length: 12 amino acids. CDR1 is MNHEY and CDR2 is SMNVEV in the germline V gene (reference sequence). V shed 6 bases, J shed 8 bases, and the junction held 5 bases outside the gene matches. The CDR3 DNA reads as TGTGCCAGCAGCACAGGGGGGAGAGGCTACACCTTC. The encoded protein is CASSTGGRGYTF.

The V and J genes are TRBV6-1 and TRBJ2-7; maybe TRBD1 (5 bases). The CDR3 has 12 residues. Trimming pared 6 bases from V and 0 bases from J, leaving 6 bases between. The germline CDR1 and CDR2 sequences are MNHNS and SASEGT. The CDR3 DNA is TGTGCCAGCAGGGACATCTCCTACGAGCAGTACTTC. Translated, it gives CASRDISYEQYF.

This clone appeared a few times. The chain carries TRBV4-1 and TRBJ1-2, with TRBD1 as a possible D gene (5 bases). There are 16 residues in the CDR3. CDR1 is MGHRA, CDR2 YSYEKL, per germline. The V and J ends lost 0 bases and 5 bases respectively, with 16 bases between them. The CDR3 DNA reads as TGCGCCAGCAGCCAAGAGGGGCGGGGGGGGAGATATGGCTACACCTTC. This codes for CASSQEGRGGRYGYTF.

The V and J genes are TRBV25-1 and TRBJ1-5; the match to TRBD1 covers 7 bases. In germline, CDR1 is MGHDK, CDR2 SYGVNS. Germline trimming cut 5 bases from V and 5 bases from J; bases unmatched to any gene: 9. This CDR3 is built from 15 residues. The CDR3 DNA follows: TGTGCCAGCAGTCCTCAGGGGGGCGCGCATCAGCCCCAGCATTTT. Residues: CASSPQGGAHQPQHF.

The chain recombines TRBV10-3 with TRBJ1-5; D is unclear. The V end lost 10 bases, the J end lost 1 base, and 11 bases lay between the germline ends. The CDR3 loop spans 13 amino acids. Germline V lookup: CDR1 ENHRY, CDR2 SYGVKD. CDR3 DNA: TGTGCCACGGGAATTCTAAGCAATCAGCCCCAGCATTTT. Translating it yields CATGILSNQPQHF.

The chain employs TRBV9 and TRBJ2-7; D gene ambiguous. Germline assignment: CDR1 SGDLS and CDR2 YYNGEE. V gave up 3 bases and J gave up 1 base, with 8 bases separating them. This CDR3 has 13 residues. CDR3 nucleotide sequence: TGTGCCAGCAGCGCCGGGTTTTCCTACGAGCAGTACTTC. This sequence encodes CASSAGFSYEQYF.

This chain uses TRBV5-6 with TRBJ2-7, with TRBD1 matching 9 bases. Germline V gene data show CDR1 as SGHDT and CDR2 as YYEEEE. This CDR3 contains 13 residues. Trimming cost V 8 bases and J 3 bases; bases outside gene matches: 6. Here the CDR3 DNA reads TGTGCCAGTACCCGACAGGGGGGCTACGAGCAGTACTTC. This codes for CASTRQGGYEQYF.

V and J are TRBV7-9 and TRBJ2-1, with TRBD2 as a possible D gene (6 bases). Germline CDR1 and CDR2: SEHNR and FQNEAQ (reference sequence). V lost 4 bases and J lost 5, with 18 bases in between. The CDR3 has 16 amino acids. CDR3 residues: CASSYWGTLPNNEQFF. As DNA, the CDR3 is TGTGCCAGCAGCTATTGGGGGACTCTTCCCAACAATGAGCAGTTCTTC.